The rows below give T cell receptor beta chains drawn from one sample of a study of T cells in Graves' hyperthyroidism and ophthalmopathy. From the multiplex PCR reads, TCRdb called clonotypes with MiXCR, one entry per CDR3 protein. The sample has roughly 300,000 distinct CDR3 sequences, around 14% seen once; the top ten hold roughly 25%. The sequencing sample was made of blood. Receptors originate from a woman aged 25 to 39 with Graves' hyperthyroidism. Both conserved end residues are part of each CDR3. The D gene is left open where the match is weak. Not all rows give a size; the values are once, few, many and, for expanded clones, a class.

J gene	clone size	D gene	V gene	CDR3 protein	CDR3 DNA
TRBJ2-7	NA	NA	TRBV6-6	CASSYSNTEQYF	TGTGCCAGCAGTTACTCGAATACCGAGCAGTACTTC
TRBJ2-7	NA	NA	TRBV9	CASSDGPTYEQYF	TGTGCCAGCAGCGACGGCCCCACCTACGAGCAGTACTTC
TRBJ2-5	NA	NA	TRBV4-1	CASSHGRAGGSIETQYF	TGCGCCAGCAGCCATGGGAGGGCAGGGGGTTCAATTGAGACCCAGTACTTC
TRBJ2-1	NA	NA	TRBV2	CASSEFSVTSNEQFF	TGTGCCAGCAGTGAATTTAGCGTAACATCCAATGAGCAGTTCTTC
TRBJ2-3	few	TRBD2	TRBV5-6	CASSPGRRGTDTQYF	TGTGCCAGCAGCCCTGGGAGGCGGGGGACAGATACGCAGTATTTT
TRBJ2-1	once	TRBD1	TRBV7-3	CASSPGTGGNNEQFF	TGTGCCAGCAGCCCCGGGACAGGGGGAAACAATGAGCAGTTCTTC
TRBJ2-7	few	NA	TRBV7-2	CASSAPVRGRLYEQYF	NA
TRBJ2-7	few	NA	TRBV6-1	CASRRDGYEQYF	TGTGCCAGCAGGAGGGACGGCTACGAGCAGTACTTC
TRBJ2-1	NA	NA	TRBV9	CASSAGENNEQFF	TGTGCCAGCAGCGCGGGGGAGAACAATGAGCAGTTCTTC
TRBJ2-7	NA	TRBD1	TRBV28	CASSLRSLFRDRGFYEQYF	TGTGCCAGCAGTTTAAGGAGCCTGTTCCGGGACAGGGGATTCTACGAGCAGTACTTC
TRBJ2-7	many	NA	TRBV6-2/TRBV6-3	CARPLRRGDHYEQYF	TGTGCCAGACCCTTAAGGAGGGGGGACCACTACGAGCAGTACTTC
TRBJ2-7	many	TRBD1	TRBV6-1	CATAAGLQGQGFSYEQYF	TGTGCCACCGCCGCCGGCCTTCAAGGACAGGGATTTAGTTACGAGCAGTACTTC
TRBJ1-6	few	NA	TRBV4-1	CASSQVGWGHSPLHF	TGCGCCAGCAGCCAAGTGGGGTGGGGTCATTCACCCCTCCACTTT
TRBJ1-1	NA	NA	TRBV7-9	CASSQVPPTNPGGTYHTEAFF	TGTGCCAGCAGCCAAGTACCCCCGACAAACCCTGGGGGAACCTATCACACTGAAGCTTTCTTT
TRBJ1-3	few	NA	TRBV6-2/TRBV6-3	CASRETPESSGNTIYF	TGTGCCAGCAGGGAGACGCCTGAGAGCTCTGGAAACACCATATATTTT
TRBJ2-3	NA	TRBD2	TRBV29-1	CSVDASGSTDTQYF	TGCAGCGTTGACGCTAGCGGGAGTACAGATACGCAGTATTTT